Listed below are T cell receptor beta chains from one sample, sequenced in a study of cytomegalovirus exposure and HLA in healthy donors. Method: immunoSEQ multiplex PCR; TCRdb's copy keeps in-frame clones and lacks some. Seen here are fewer than 150,000 clones, 60% to 85% observed once, and the top ten hold over 6.5%. Material: PBMCs. Source of these receptors: a man aged 35 to 55 in good health and CMV-seropositive. Each CDR3 is given with its conserved first and last residue. The D gene is left open where the match is weak. Clone size, where shown, is once, few, many, or a class for clones that have expanded.

TRBV21-1	-	-	TRBJ2-5	TGTGCCAGCAGCATAACAGGGAAGTTAATAGAGACCCAGTACTTC	CASSITGKLIETQYF
TRBV2	-	-	TRBJ2-3	TGTGCCGGGATCTGGGGGGGGCCGGGAGATACGCAGTATTTT	CAGIWGGPGDTQYF
TRBV28	-	TRBD1	TRBJ2-3	TGTGCCAGCAATCATGAAGGGGGCGCAGATACGCAGTATTTT	CASNHEGGADTQYF
TRBV7-9	-	-	TRBJ1-6	TGTGCCAGCAGCTATTCGGGGGACCATGCCTTTAATTCACCCCTCCACTTT	CASSYSGDHAFNSPLHF
TRBV29-1	-	TRBD2	TRBJ2-1	TGCAGCGTCGAATCTGAGGGAGGGCTCGGTAGAGGGCAGTTCTTC	CSVESEGGLGRGQFF
TRBV6-6	-	TRBD2	TRBJ2-7	TGTGCCAGCAGTTCTGTAGCGGGAGGACCTTACGAGCAGTACTTC	CASSSVAGGPYEQYF
TRBV5-1	-	-	TRBJ2-7	TGCGCCAGCAGCTTGGAACTAGAAGCTTACGAGCAGTACTTC	CASSLELEAYEQYF
TRBV7-6	-	-	TRBJ1-4	TGTGCCAGCAGCGCTACAGCGGTTAATGAAAAACTGTTTTTT	CASSATAVNEKLFF
TRBV6-1	-	-	TRBJ1-2	TGTGCCAGCAGTGAAGTACGAGACACCTATGGCTACACCTTC	CASSEVRDTYGYTF
TRBV7-6	-	TRBD1	TRBJ2-7	TGTGCCAGCAGCTCACAGGGGTCCTACGAGCAGTACTTC	CASSSQGSYEQYF
TRBV29-1	-	TRBD1	TRBJ2-5	TGCAGCGAGAGGACAGGGAAAGAGACCCAGTACTTC	CSERTGKETQYF
TRBV10-3	-	TRBD1	TRBJ1-2	TGTGCCATCAGTGAGCCCGAGGGTGGGACAGAGCTTAACTATGGCTACACCTTC	CAISEPEGGTELNYGYTF
TRBV5-4	-	-	TRBJ1-6	TGTGCCAGCAGCTTGGGCCCGACGGGCTATAATTCACCCCTCCACTTT	CASSLGPTGYNSPLHF
TRBV28	-	-	TRBJ2-7	TGTGCCAGCAGCCGCTACGGGCGGGTTCCAAGCTCCTACGAGCAGTACTTC	CASSRYGRVPSSYEQYF
TRBV30	-	-	TRBJ2-7	TGTGCCTGGAGTGGTGGGGAGGACCGCCCGAGTGACGAGCAGTACTTC	CAWSGGEDRPSDEQYF
TRBV19	-	-	TRBJ2-7	TGTGCCAGTAGTATCCGGGCGGTACTTACAGGGAACTACTACGAGCAGTACTTC	CASSIRAVLTGNYYEQYF
TRBV5-1	-	-	TRBJ2-2	TGCGCCAGCAGCTTTGCAGGGAATACCCAGAGGGAGCTGTTTTTT	CASSFAGNTQRELFF
TRBV6-5	-	-	TRBJ2-5	TGTGCCAGCAGTTACTCGTTGGGAGACCCCTTGGAGACCCAGTACTTC	CASSYSLGDPLETQYF
TRBV27	-	-	TRBJ1-2	TGTGCCAGCAGTTTATCCTCCCCGGGGGGAAATGGCTACACCTTC	CASSLSSPGGNGYTF
TRBV5-1	-	-	TRBJ2-3	TGCGCCAGCGGCCGAGGTGCGGAACATACGCAGTATTTT	CASGRGAEHTQYF
TRBV15	-	-	TRBJ1-5	TGTGCCACCAGCAGAGATCGAGGTCAGCCCCAGCATTTT	CATSRDRGQPQHF
TRBV4-3	once	TRBD2	TRBJ2-7	TGCGCCAGCAGCCCGGGGGGGACCCCCGGCTCCTACGAGCAGTACTTC	CASSPGGTPGSYEQYF